This is a list of T cell receptor beta chains from one sample in a study of blood T cell repertoires in COVID-19. Sequenced by immunoSEQ multiplex PCR; TCRdb stores in-frame clones only, minus some. The sample lists over 200,000 clones; 75% to 90% were seen once. The sample comprised peripheral blood. All receptors derive from a man aged 60 to 75 who had recovered from COVID-19. Each CDR3 is given with its conserved first and last residue. A D gene is named only where the DNA matches it firmly. The size field is filled for only some rows; it gives once, few, many or a size class.

once,TRBJ2-2,-,TRBV10-3,CAMRSGPNTGELFF,TGTGCCATGAGAAGCGGACCGAACACCGGGGAGCTGTTTTTT
-,TRBJ2-1,TRBD2,TRBV9,CASSGGGGSGVGNEQFF,TGTGCCAGCAGCGGGGGAGGTGGTAGCGGGGTCGGGAATGAGCAGTTCTTC
-,TRBJ2-3,-,TRBV24-1,CATSESDKTSTDTQYF,TGTGCCACCAGTGAGTCTGACAAGACCAGCACAGATACGCAGTATTTT
-,TRBJ2-7,-,TRBV28,CASCRKYEQYF,TGTGCCAGCTGCAGGAAGTACGAGCAGTACTTC
-,TRBJ2-2,TRBD2,TRBV7-6,CASSLFGTSGGTGELFF,TGTGCCAGCAGCTTATTCGGGACTAGCGGGGGCACCGGGGAGCTGTTTTTT
-,TRBJ1-1,-,TRBV30,CAWSGARGTEAFF,TGTGCCTGGAGTGGGGCAAGGGGCACTGAAGCTTTCTTT
-,TRBJ1-1,-,TRBV19,CASSIGARLRIRGTEAFF,TGTGCCAGTAGTATAGGGGCACGCCTCCGGATAAGGGGCACTGAAGCTTTCTTT
medium-sized,TRBJ2-1,-,TRBV6-6,CASSYRDNYNEQFF,TGTGCCAGCAGTTACCGGGACAACTACAATGAGCAGTTCTTC
-,TRBJ2-1,-,TRBV6-6,CASSYLGQSTRDEQFF,TGTGCCAGCAGTTACTTGGGGCAGAGTACAAGGGATGAGCAGTTCTTC
-,TRBJ2-7,-,TRBV18,CASSSRTATYEQYF,TGTGCCAGCTCAAGCCGGACAGCCACCTACGAGCAGTACTTC
-,TRBJ2-5,TRBD1,TRBV5-1,CASKGQRWYQETQYF,TGCGCCAGCAAGGGACAGCGTTGGTACCAAGAGACCCAGTACTTC
-,TRBJ2-1,TRBD1,TRBV4-2,CASSQFPGQGVRNEQFF,TGTGCCAGCAGCCAGTTCCCGGGACAGGGGGTACGGAATGAGCAGTTCTTC
-,TRBJ2-2,TRBD2,TRBV19,CASSISGRGSGGELFF,TGTGCCAGTAGTATTAGCGGGAGAGGCTCTGGCGGGGAGCTGTTTTTT
-,TRBJ1-2,-,TRBV2,CASSHTNYYGYTF,TGTGCCAGCAGCCACACCAATTACTATGGCTACACCTTC
-,TRBJ1-5,-,TRBV4-2,CASSPGGGSDQPQHF,TGTGCCAGCAGCCCCGGGGGGGGCTCCGATCAGCCCCAGCATTTT
-,TRBJ2-1,TRBD2,TRBV9,CASSVEGGSGYDNEQFF,TGTGCCAGCAGCGTAGAAGGCGGGAGCGGTTATGACAATGAGCAGTTCTTC
-,TRBJ2-7,-,TRBV23-1,CASSRRAYEQYF,TGCGCCAGCAGCCGCAGGGCCTACGAGCAGTACTTC
once,TRBJ1-2,TRBD1,TRBV30,CAFSTGTNYGYTF,TGTGCCTTTTCGACAGGGACTAACTATGGCTACACCTTC
-,TRBJ2-5,-,TRBV18,CASSPSGIETQYF,TGTGCCAGCTCACCTTCAGGGATAGAGACCCAGTACTTC
-,TRBJ1-2,-,TRBV6-5,CASSYLGAPAYGYTF,TGTGCCAGCAGTTACTTAGGAGCGCCAGCCTATGGCTACACCTTC
-,TRBJ1-6,-,TRBV5-4,CASRKGAGDSPLHF,TGTGCCAGCAGGAAAGGGGCAGGGGATTCACCCCTCCACTTT
-,TRBJ2-1,TRBD2,TRBV19,CASSSGLAEYNEQFF,TGTGCCAGTAGTTCGGGACTAGCGGAATACAATGAGCAGTTCTTC
once,TRBJ2-3,-,TRBV12-5,CASGFRLQGDTQYF,TGTGCTAGTGGTTTTCGACTTCAAGGAGATACGCAGTATTTT
-,TRBJ2-7,TRBD2,TRBV7-2,CASSPRLASYEQYF,TGTGCCAGCAGCCCCCGACTAGCCTCCTACGAGCAGTACTTC
-,TRBJ2-1,TRBD2,TRBV5-1,CASSSLAINYNEQFF,TGCGCCAGCAGCTCACTAGCGATAAACTACAATGAGCAGTTCTTC
-,TRBJ2-7,TRBD1,TRBV19,CASSTRQGAGEQYF,TGTGCCAGTAGTACCAGACAGGGGGCGGGCGAGCAGTACTTC
-,TRBJ2-3,-,TRBV5-1,CASSRGERADTQYF,TGCGCCAGCTCCCGCGGGGAACGAGCGGATACGCAGTATTTT
-,TRBJ2-7,TRBD1,TRBV7-3,CASSPRQGPTSYEQYF,TGTGCCAGCAGCCCCCGACAGGGACCGACTTCCTACGAGCAGTACTTC
-,TRBJ2-2,TRBD1,TRBV18,CASSPATGPNTGELFF,TGTGCCAGCTCACCCGCGACAGGGCCTAACACCGGGGAGCTGTTTTTT
-,TRBJ2-7,TRBD1,TRBV6-5,CASRGTGGYEQYF,TGTGCCAGCAGGGGGACAGGGGGCTACGAGCAGTACTTC
-,TRBJ1-1,-,TRBV7-3,CASSEQGLNTEAFF,TGTGCCAGCAGCGAGCAGGGCTTGAACACTGAAGCTTTCTTT
few,TRBJ1-6,TRBD1,TRBV27,CASSLTGDLTSSPLHF,TGTGCCAGCAGTTTAACAGGGGATCTAACCAGTTCACCCCTCCACTTT